The 18 T cell receptor beta chains reported below all come from one sample, sequenced in a study of blood T cell repertoires in COVID-19. This table comes from immunoSEQ multiplex PCR, and its TCRdb copy is limited to in-frame clones, with some not included. The sample contains around 290,000 clones, 88% of which appear only once. The specimen sequenced was PBMCs or T cells enriched from blood (not recorded which). These TCRs come from a woman in her 30s who had recovered from COVID-19.

The chain couples TRBV27 to TRBJ2-7, with 7 bases fitting TRBD1. V gave up 6 bases and J gave up 1 base; unmatched junction bases: 12. The germline gives CDR1 MNHEY, CDR2 SMNVEV (reference sequence). The CDR3 extends over 16 amino acids. As DNA, the CDR3 is TGTGCCAGCAGCCCACACAGGGGCCCTACATCCTACGAGCAGTACTTC. Its protein is CASSPHRGPTSYEQYF.

The chain couples TRBV5-1 to TRBJ2-5; D is perhaps TRBD2 (6 bases). The germline V gene has CDR1 SGHRS and CDR2 YFSETQ. The CDR3 contains 13 residues. V lost 7 bases to trimming and J lost 4 bases, with 14 bases between them. The chain's CDR3 is CASGRGLLETQYF. The CDR3, as DNA: TGCGCCAGCGGCCGGGGACTGTTAGAGACCCAGTACTTC. The variable domain in full, with the rest retrieved from reference TRBV5-1 and TRBJ2-5, is KAGVTQTPRYLIKTRGQQVTLSCSPISGHRSVSWYQQTPGQGLQFLFEYFSETQRNKGNFPGRFSGRQFSNSRSEMNVSTLELGDSALYLCASGRGLLETQYFGPGTRLLVL.

J is TRBJ1-1 and V is TRBV15; TRBD1 might be the D (5 bases). The ends were cut back, 0 bases at V and 1 base at J, with 6 bases in the middle. The CDR3 has 14 amino acids. Per germline, CDR1 LNHNV and CDR2 YYDKDF (reference sequence). In nucleotides, the CDR3 is TGTGCCACCAGCAGAGAAGGACAGAACACTGAAGCTTTCTTT. Encoded protein: CATSREGQNTEAFF. Together with reference TRBV15 and TRBJ1-1, the CDR3 gives the full variable domain: DAMVIQNPRYQVTQFGKPVTLSCSQTLNHNVMYWYQQKSSQAPKLLFHYYDKDFNNEADTPDNFQSRRPNTSFCFLDIRSPGLGDTAMYLCATSREGQNTEAFFGQGTRLTVV.

This sequence joins TRBV28 and TRBJ1-6; a possible D gene is TRBD1 (5 bases). The CDR3 covers 18 residues. V lost 2 bases, J lost 5 bases, and 19 bases lay in between. CDR1 MDHEN and CDR2 SYDVKM come from the germline V gene. This CDR3 reads CASSLLAGGVFNNSPLHF. The CDR3 DNA reads TGTGCCAGCAGTTTACTGGCGGGGGGGGTTTTTAATAATTCACCCCTCCACTTT.

This clone has a single count. This chain links TRBV11-2 with TRBJ1-2; the match to TRBD1 covers 7 bases. The V gene's germline CDR1 is SGHAT and CDR2 FQNNGV. Losses at the gene ends were 3 bases for V and 4 bases for J; bases not matched to a gene: 11. The CDR3 contains 16 residues. CDR3 protein: CASSFSVRDSIYGYTF. CDR3 sequence (DNA): TGTGCCAGCAGCTTCAGCGTCCGGGACAGTATCTATGGCTACACCTTC.

This chain's CDR3 is CASRSQGAGNQPQHF. The CDR3 DNA follows: TGTGCCAGCAGATCACAGGGGGCTGGCAATCAGCCCCAGCATTTT. J is TRBJ1-5 and V is TRBV6-6, with 9 nucleotides matching TRBD1. The CDR3 runs to 15 residues. Germline-derived CDR1 and CDR2 are MNHNY and SVGAGI (reference sequence). V gave up 6 bases and J gave up 2 bases; unmatched junction bases: 5.

This clone is a singleton in its sample. The chain uses TRBV2 and TRBJ1-5, with 11 bases aligning to TRBD1. V lost 7 bases to trimming and J lost 10 bases; unmatched junction nucleotides: 6. Germline assignment: CDR1 SNHLY and CDR2 FYNNEI. The CDR3 has 13 residues. CDR3 region: CASTGQGAIPQHF. DNA of the CDR3: TGTGCCAGCACTGGACAGGGGGCAATTCCCCAGCATTTT.

The gene calls are TRBV7-6 and TRBJ2-2; D is undetermined. The CDR3 extends over 16 amino acids. The V gene lost 5 bases and the J gene lost 0 bases, with 13 bases spanning the gap. Germline assignment: CDR1 SGHVS and CDR2 FNYEAQ. CDR3 nucleotide sequence: TGTGCCAGCAGCGTTTACTCCTCCGCGAACACCGGGGAGCTGTTTTTT. Translated: CASSVYSSANTGELFF.

The CDR3: CASSDRNTEAFF. CDR3 nucleotide sequence: TGTGCCAGTAGCGATAGGAACACTGAAGCTTTCTTT. This chain links TRBV19 with TRBJ1-1; D not resolved. The CDR3 covers 12 residues. Germline CDR1 is LNHDA and CDR2 is SQIVND (reference sequence). With 6 bases removed from V and 1 base from J, the gap between germline ends came to 6 bases.

V and J are TRBV21-1 and TRBJ1-2. TRBV21-1 is annotated as a pseudogene. CDR3 length equals 18 residues. CDR3 amino acids: CASSPRGVTGVDRYGYTF. CDR3 coding DNA: TGTGCCAGCAGCCCGCGGGGGGTCACAGGGGTCGATCGTTATGGCTACACCTTC.

This chain connects TRBV4-1 to TRBJ2-1; tentative D call: TRBD1 (6 bases). Germline CDR1 is MGHRA and CDR2 is YSYEKL. The CDR3 contains 13 residues. V lost 5 bases and J lost 7, with 12 bases in between. The CDR3 nucleotides read TGCGCCAGCAGCTCTTACAGGGATAATGAGCAGTTCTTC. This sequence encodes CASSSYRDNEQFF.

This clone showed up just a few times. This chain joins TRBV19 and TRBJ1-3; possible D gene TRBD1, 6 bases. The V gene lost 1 base and the J gene lost 0 bases, with 16 bases spanning the gap. The CDR3 is 18 amino acids. Germline values: CDR1 LNHDA, CDR2 SQIVND (reference sequence). The CDR3 DNA is TGTGCCAGTAGTATAGCACGGGACATCTCCCGCTCTGGAAACACCATATATTTT. It translates to CASSIARDISRSGNTIYF.

This sequence joins TRBV7-9 and TRBJ1-1, with D possibly being TRBD1 (6 bases). Germline-derived CDR1 and CDR2 are SEHNR and FQNEAQ (reference sequence). V lost 5 bases to trimming and J lost 0 bases, with 10 bases between them. The CDR3 consists of 14 residues. CDR3 nucleotides: TGTGCCAGCAGCAACAGGGATATGAACACTGAAGCTTTCTTT. This encodes CASSNRDMNTEAFF.

This clone was picked up one time. The rearrangement uses TRBV9 and TRBJ2-3; TRBD2 agrees at 7 bases. With 0 bases clipped from V and 2 bases from J, the junction kept 6 bases outside the gene matches. This CDR3 region has 16 residues. Germline V CDR1 and CDR2: SGDLS, YYNGEE. Here the CDR3 DNA reads TGTGCCAGCAGCGTAGGAGCTAGCGGACACACAGATACGCAGTATTTT. It translates to CASSVGASGHTDTQYF.

The rearrangement uses TRBV27 and TRBJ1-1, with a possible D match to TRBD1 (5 bases). The CDR3 totals 14 residues. The V end lost 6 bases, the J end lost 1 base, and 12 bases lay between the germline ends. Germline V gene sequence: CDR1 MNHEY, CDR2 SMNVEV (reference sequence). The CDR3: CASRRGGTNTEAFF. In nucleotides, the CDR3 is TGTGCCAGCAGGCGCGGGGGGACGAACACTGAAGCTTTCTTT.

The gene calls are TRBV7-9 and TRBJ2-7; a weak D match, TRBD1 (5 bases). There are 12 residues in the CDR3. Per the germline V gene, CDR1 is SEHNR and CDR2 is FQNEAQ (reference sequence). V dropped 5 bases and J dropped 7 bases, with 12 bases sitting between them. The CDR3 DNA reads TGTGCCAGCAGCCCCGACAGTATTGAGCAGTACTTC. Its protein is CASSPDSIEQYF.

The V gene is TRBV11-2, the J gene TRBJ2-3, with D unresolved. The CDR3 runs to 13 residues. The germline V gene has CDR1 SGHAT and CDR2 FQNNGV. V was cut by 0 bases and J by 6 bases, with 7 bases left in between. The CDR3 here is CASSLDPSDTQYF. The DNA for the CDR3 is TGTGCCAGCAGCTTAGACCCCTCGGATACGCAGTATTTT.

The chain recombines TRBV28 with TRBJ2-7; 8 bases align to TRBD2. The V gene end was trimmed by 6 bases and the J gene end by 5 bases; junction bases not matched to a gene: 12. The CDR3 length is 15 residues. Germline CDR1 reads MDHEN; CDR2 reads SYDVKM. The CDR3 DNA reads TGTGCCAGCAGCCTTTTCGGGGGGGTGCCCCACGAGCAGTACTTC. Protein: CASSLFGGVPHEQYF.